This T cell receptor (beta chain) is from a study of cytomegalovirus exposure and HLA in healthy donors (dated by TCRdb to about 2017). Broadly, across the study: In an earlier analysis of some 610 of the donors, less than 350 Gb of sequence data and 90 million to 130 million unique TCR beta sequences from roughly 180 million T cells were reported. The number of typed donors differed by locus: 629-630 for A, B, C, DRB1 and DQB1; 500 to 550 for DQA1; some 610 for DPA1; and some 470 for DPB1. The T cell repertoires of 666 subjects were profiled by immunosequencing and related to cytomegalovirus serostatus. To decide whether each TCR beta V gene segment behaved as functional or pseudogenic, an earlier analysis of fewer than 750 of the donors relied on high-throughput TCR beta sequencing. Rather than using new phenotypic data, the later analysis identified candidate immune exposures from TCR beta sequences and from how often those sequences occurred across donors. All discovery cohort repertoires had been generated using a single sequencing platform. In a later analysis, previously published TCR beta repertoires from several hundred donors were re-analyzed and high-resolution HLA genotyping was added so that TCR occurrence patterns could be studied. The study was designed to test whether signatures of past pathogen exposure could be identified by cataloging public T cell receptors. Donor age, sex, ethnicity and CMV serostatus were compiled alongside the repertoire data. HLA typing covered class I and class II loci at four-digit resolution. Along with the approximately 650-subject first cohort, a separate validation cohort of 120 different subjects was used. A later genetic analysis took genome-wide SNP genotypes for about 55% of the 666 donors and used that subset as a discovery cohort. Among some 410 genotyped donors of the cohort, an average of about 240,000 unique TCR beta nucleotide sequences were sequenced per donor, roughly 18% of them non-productive. Because of strong linkage in the cohort, roughly five DR-DQ haplotypes were treated as single units for association and clustering. An early release covering around 630 HLA-typed donors comprised approximately 290 gigabases of sequencing data and roughly 86 million unique TCR sequences. The genetic ancestry cluster associated with self-reported Caucasian donors included 81% of the roughly 410 genotyped donors. High-throughput TCR immunosequencing, statistical association of individual TCRs with disease status, and machine learning were combined to predict cytomegalovirus infection status.

In total, 600 or so healthy bone marrow donors made up the cohort. At the time of sampling, every cohort member was nominally healthy, though immune exposures that went unrecorded were likely present. The donor was CMV seropositive and was included in the group of 270 or so seropositive cohort members. A peripheral blood sample was collected from each donor, and TCR beta sequencing was performed on peripheral blood mononuclear cells. Genomic DNA extraction from the blood cell samples was performed with the Qiagen DNeasy Blood Extraction Kit. Libraries were prepared through the immunoSEQ multiplex PCR assay. For the multiplex PCR, a mixture combining 60 forward primers for TCR Vbeta segments and 13 reverse primers for TCR Jbeta segments was used. The CDR3 region of rearranged TCR beta genes was amplified from genomic DNA with a multiplex PCR assay. The amplified TCR beta libraries were sequenced on the Illumina HiSeq System as 87-base-pair reads. In the source study's methods: Across the 500 to 750 repertoires, a later analysis counted 78 million or so unique TCR beta chains, some 11 million of which were shared by at least two donors. Raw reads were error-corrected and collapsed into unique sequences with a nearest-neighbor algorithm that merged closely related sequences to remove PCR and sequencing errors. CDR3 sequences were aligned to IMGT reference sequences to assign V, D and J gene segments. For a sequence to be retained, a match of at least six nucleotides to both a V gene segment and a J gene segment was required. A rearrangement counted as productive if the CDR3 had no stop codons and remained in frame with V and J, and every other rearrangement counted as non-productive. Following IMGT convention, CDR3 was defined as the stretch from the second conserved V-encoded cysteine up to the conserved J-encoded phenylalanine. In an earlier analysis of more than 550 of the donors, sequences lacking an unambiguous match to a single V gene segment were excluded. An earlier analysis of a few hundred of the donors called V segments functional above 56.7% productive rearrangements and segregating when the between-donor standard deviation exceeded 5%. A statistical classification framework was built to diagnose cytomegalovirus status from the catalog of TCR beta chain sequences. A later analysis assigned V and J genes by comparing TCR nucleotide sequences with IMGT/GENE-DB human TR gene sequences. A later analysis assigned CDR3 sequences and most-parsimonious VDJ recombination scenarios with the TCRdist pipeline. A later analysis defined each TCR beta chain by its CDR3 amino acid sequence plus V-gene family, and excluded reads lacking a unique V-gene family. In a later analysis, a few hundred highly shared, low-generation-probability nucleotide sequences were removed to address suspected cross-contamination and a sequencing artifact. In a later analysis, a clonal expansion index for each public chain was calculated from normalized within-repertoire ranks of inferred template counts. In a later analysis, generation probabilities were computed with a VDJ recombination model fitted to out-of-frame rearrangements, and the resulting probabilities were checked against IGoR. In a later analysis, hypergeometric tests were used to score TCR-TCR, TCR-HLA and TCR-CMV co-occurrence, with a repertoire-size bias correction applied to TCR pairs. A later analysis estimated false discovery rates by permuting HLA or CMV assignments 20 times. In a later analysis, co-occurring TCRs were grouped using DBSCAN, with TCRdist sequence similarity added in when clustering inside HLA-allele-positive subsets. Repertoires with fewer than 30,000 or more than 120,000 public chains were left out of co-occurrence clustering, as were five repertoires with anomalous nucleotide sharing. Held by TCRdb, this immuneACCESS table contains in-frame sequences only and omits some clones. Under half of the omission traces to an unresolved V gene where checked; the cause of the rest is unknown. V and J calls and clone size come straight from that table; D and trimming were deduced from the DNA. For this sample there are 150,000 to 200,000 clones; approximately 84% appear just once. The ten most abundant clones make up 4% to 6% of the sample.

CDR1 SGHTA and CDR2 FQGTGA were looked up in the germline V gene. Reading from cysteine to phenylalanine, the CDR3 counts 13 amino acids. Only the CDR3 part of the read is kept: 39 bases, read in frame from the first base. The germline ends are 9 bases apart after V is trimmed by 3 bases and J by 4 bases. Remarks on this clone: The antigen it binds to is not known. No per-base quality is available; no much larger clone lies one base away.

Results and caveats for the whole study, not just this receptor: The authors suggested that the approach could potentially be generalized to other disease states and immunological phenotypes. A further reported finding was that TCR beta sequences accurately predicted the HLA-A and HLA-B alleles for most subjects in the first cohort. Across donors, most TCR sequences were observed very rarely, whereas some public TCRs were present in many individuals. In a later genetic analysis, a missense DCLRE1C variant was associated with V-gene and J-gene trimming of TCR beta chains, and the association was replicated in an independent cohort. When HLA alleles, especially DR and DQ, strongly co-occurred, attributing TCR associations to individual alleles was difficult. In the study, approximately 160 TCR beta chains were listed as associated with cytomegalovirus. Linkage disequilibrium might explain the correlated functional status among segregating V segments, but an unknown experimental factor could not be excluded. In a later genetic analysis, fewer N-insertions in productive TCRs were reported among donors in an Asian-associated ancestry cluster than the 666-donor mean. Specific HLA alleles were associated with 16,951 TCR beta sequences at a false discovery rate of 0.05 in a later analysis. Because counts were too low, 15 or so rarely observed V segments, including chromosome 9 orphons, were excluded from the earlier analysis of roughly 580 of the donors. A group of highly shared sequence variants was considered likely to be a technical artifact of the sequencing pipeline. The classifier was reported to diagnose cytomegalovirus status with high specificity and sensitivity in both the original cohort and the validation cohort. According to a later analysis, most CMV-associated TCR beta chains appeared to be HLA-restricted, and the HLA associations seemed to be driven largely by CMV exposure. Because HLA typing was missing for some donors at each locus, association tests included only the typed subset. The presence/absence analyses assumed that sequencing depth was roughly uniform across donors, and that assumption may not be true. Some IMGT-functional V segments, including TRBV6-2 and TRBV6-3, could not be distinguished by the 87-base-pair reads and were therefore excluded. For the cohort, immune exposure information was limited to CMV serostatus. This cohort had only TCR beta chains sequenced, and the lack of alpha or paired-chain data limited which features could be detected. Compared with equally common non-associated chains, HLA-associated TCR beta chains in a later analysis were more clonally expanded and had lower generation probabilities. An earlier analysis of around 600 of the donors showed that most TCR beta V segments appeared in productive rearrangements either about 87% or about 30% of the time, which broadly matched IMGT annotations. In a later analysis, several top co-occurrence clusters were reported to appear linked to parvovirus B19, influenza, CMV and Epstein-Barr virus. In vitro tests confirmed that three of the cytomegalovirus-associated TCR beta chains recognize cytomegalovirus antigens. According to a later analysis, TCR association rates differed among HLA loci, with DRB1 alleles showing the most associated TCRs and HLA-C alleles showing the fewest.

The sample was PBMCs. The source is a girl between 5 and 17 years old in good health and CMV-seropositive. The chain is made from TRBV7-3 and TRBJ1-2, with no confidently assigned D gene. The encoded CDR3 is CASSFDQSYGYTF. The nucleotide sequence is given as TGTGCCAGCAGCTTCGATCAGTCCTATGGCTACACCTTC.